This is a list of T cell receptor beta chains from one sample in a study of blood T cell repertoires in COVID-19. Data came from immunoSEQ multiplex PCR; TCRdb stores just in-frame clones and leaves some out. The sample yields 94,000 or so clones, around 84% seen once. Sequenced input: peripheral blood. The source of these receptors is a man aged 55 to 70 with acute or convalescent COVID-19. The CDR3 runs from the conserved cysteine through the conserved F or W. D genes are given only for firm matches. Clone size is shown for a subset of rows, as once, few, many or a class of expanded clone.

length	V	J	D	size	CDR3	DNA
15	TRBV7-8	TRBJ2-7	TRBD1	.	CASSLQGTGTYEQYF	TGTGCCAGCAGCTTACAAGGGACAGGGACCTACGAGCAGTACTTC
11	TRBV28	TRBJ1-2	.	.	CASSSYSGYTF	TGTGCCAGCAGTTCATACAGTGGCTACACCTTC
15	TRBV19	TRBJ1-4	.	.	CASRRQGRAGEKLFF	TGTGCCAGTAGGCGTCAGGGGAGGGCGGGTGAAAAACTGTTTTTT
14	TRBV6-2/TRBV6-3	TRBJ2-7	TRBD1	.	CASSLGQGRYEQYF	TGTGCCAGCAGTCTAGGACAGGGAAGGTACGAGCAGTACTTC
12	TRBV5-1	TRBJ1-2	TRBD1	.	CASSDGTAGYTF	TGCGCCAGCAGCGACGGGACAGCCGGCTACACCTTC
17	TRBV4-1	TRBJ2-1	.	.	CASSQVLEILLYNEQFF	TGCGCCAGCAGCCAAGTCTTAGAGATACTACTGTACAATGAGCAGTTCTTC
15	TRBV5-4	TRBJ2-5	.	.	CASSLDLARKETQYF	TGTGCCAGCAGCTTGGACCTAGCGCGTAAAGAGACCCAGTACTTC
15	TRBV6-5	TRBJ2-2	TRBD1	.	CASNPQGASTGELFF	TGTGCCAGCAATCCACAGGGGGCGAGCACCGGGGAGCTGTTTTTT
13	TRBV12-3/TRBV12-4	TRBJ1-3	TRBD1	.	CASSLARRGQIDF	TGTGCCAGCAGTTTGGCAAGGAGGGGACAGATAGATTTT
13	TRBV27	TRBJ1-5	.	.	CASSFRGNQPQHF	TGTGCCAGCAGTTTCAGGGGCAATCAGCCCCAGCATTTT
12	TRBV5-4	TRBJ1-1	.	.	CASSLQGRKAFF	TGTGCCAGCAGCTTACAGGGACGGAAAGCTTTCTTT
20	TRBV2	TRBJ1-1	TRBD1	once	CASSSPSRNGTGKGNTEAFF	TGTGCCAGCAGTTCGCCCTCCCGAAATGGGACAGGGAAGGGGAACACTGAAGCTTTCTTT
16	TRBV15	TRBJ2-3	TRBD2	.	CATSSVASGGLDTQYF	TGTGCCACCAGCAGTGTGGCTAGCGGGGGGTTAGATACGCAGTATTTT
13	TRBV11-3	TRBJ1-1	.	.	CASSDGTTSRAFF	TGTGCCAGCAGCGATGGGACTACGTCTCGGGCTTTCTTT
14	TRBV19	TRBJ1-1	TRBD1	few	CASRTGDRNTEAFF	TGTGCCAGTAGGACAGGGGACCGGAACACTGAAGCTTTCTTT
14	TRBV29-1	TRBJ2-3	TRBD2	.	CSVEERGGPDTQYF	TGCAGCGTTGAAGAGCGGGGGGGACCAGATACGCAGTATTTT
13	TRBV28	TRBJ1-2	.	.	CASSLQGPYGYTF	TGTGCCAGCAGTTTACAGGGTCCCTATGGCTACACCTTC
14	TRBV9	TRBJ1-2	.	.	CASSANQGYYGYTF	TGTGCCAGCAGCGCCAATCAGGGTTACTATGGCTACACCTTC
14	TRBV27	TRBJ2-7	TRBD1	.	CASKLRTGGGEQYF	TGTGCCAGCAAGCTCAGGACAGGGGGCGGCGAGCAGTACTTC
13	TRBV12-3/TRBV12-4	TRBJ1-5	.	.	CASSLGAGQPQHF	TGTGCCAGCAGTTTAGGGGCCGGACAGCCCCAGCATTTT
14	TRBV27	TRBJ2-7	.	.	CASSLSGYRDEQYF	TGTGCCAGCAGTTTATCAGGTTACAGGGACGAGCAGTACTTC
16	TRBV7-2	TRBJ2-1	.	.	CASSLGGLRHTNEQFF	TGTGCCAGCAGCTTAGGAGGGCTAAGGCACACGAATGAGCAGTTCTTC
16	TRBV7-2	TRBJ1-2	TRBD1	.	CASSLARTGQGYGYTF	TGTGCCAGCAGCTTAGCTCGCACGGGACAGGGCTATGGCTACACCTTC
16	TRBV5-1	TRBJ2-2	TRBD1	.	CASSFLGQANTGELFF	TGCGCCAGCAGTTTCCTCGGACAGGCGAACACCGGGGAGCTGTTTTTT
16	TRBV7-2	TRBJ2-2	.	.	CASSLQGPPNTGELFF	TGTGCCAGCAGTCTACAGGGTCCCCCGAACACCGGGGAGCTGTTTTTT
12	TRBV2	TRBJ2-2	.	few	CASSRNTGELFF	TGTGCCAGCAGCAGGAACACCGGGGAGCTGTTTTTT
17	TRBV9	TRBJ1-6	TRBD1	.	CASSATGGSSYNSPLHF	TGTGCCAGCAGCGCGACAGGGGGCAGCTCCTATAATTCACCCCTCCACTTT
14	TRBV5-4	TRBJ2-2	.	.	CASSLDRVSGELFF	TGTGCCAGCAGCTTGGACAGGGTATCCGGGGAGCTGTTTTTT
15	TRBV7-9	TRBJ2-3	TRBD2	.	CASSFGGGGTDTQYF	TGTGCCAGCAGCTTTGGCGGGGGGGGCACAGATACGCAGTATTTT
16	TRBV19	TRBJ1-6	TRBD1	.	CASSTPRTGRDSPLHF	TGTGCCAGTAGTACCCCCCGGACAGGGAGGGATTCACCCCTCCACTTT
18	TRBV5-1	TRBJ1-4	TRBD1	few	CASSPSGTGWATNEKLFF	TGCGCCAGCAGCCCCTCCGGGACAGGATGGGCAACTAATGAAAAACTGTTTTTT
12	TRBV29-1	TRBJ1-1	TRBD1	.	CSAGTGNGEAFF	TGCAGCGCCGGGACAGGGAACGGTGAAGCTTTCTTT
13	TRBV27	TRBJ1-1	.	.	CASSKLSNTEAFF	TGTGCCAGCAGTAAACTATCGAACACTGAAGCTTTCTTT
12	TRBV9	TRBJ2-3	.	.	CASSESGVTQYF	TGTGCCAGCAGCGAATCAGGGGTAACGCAGTATTTT
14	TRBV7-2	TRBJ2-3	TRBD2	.	CASSLGTSADTQYF	TGTGCCAGCAGCCTCGGGACTAGCGCAGATACGCAGTATTTT
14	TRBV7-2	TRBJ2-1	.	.	CASSPTPNPNEQFF	TGTGCCAGCAGCCCCACCCCTAACCCCAATGAGCAGTTCTTC
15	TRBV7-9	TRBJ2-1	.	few	CASSLGRRSYNEQFF	TGTGCCAGCAGCTTAGGCAGGCGCTCCTACAATGAGCAGTTCTTC
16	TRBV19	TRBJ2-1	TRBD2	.	CASSILGTSGANEQFF	TGTGCCAGTAGTATCTTAGGGACTAGCGGGGCCAATGAGCAGTTCTTC
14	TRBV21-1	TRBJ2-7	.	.	CANSEGQGRYEQYF	TGTGCCAACTCAGAAGGACAGGGGAGATACGAGCAGTACTTC
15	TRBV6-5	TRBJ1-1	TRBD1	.	CASSSRQGKNTEAFF	TGTGCCAGCAGTAGCAGACAGGGAAAGAACACTGAAGCTTTCTTT
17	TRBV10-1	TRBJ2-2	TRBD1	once	CASRGQGLGPNTGELFF	TGCGCCAGCAGGGGACAGGGGTTGGGCCCGAACACCGGGGAGCTGTTTTTT
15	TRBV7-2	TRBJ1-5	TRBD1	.	CASSETGDGNQPQHF	TGTGCCAGCAGCGAGACAGGGGACGGAAATCAGCCCCAGCATTTT